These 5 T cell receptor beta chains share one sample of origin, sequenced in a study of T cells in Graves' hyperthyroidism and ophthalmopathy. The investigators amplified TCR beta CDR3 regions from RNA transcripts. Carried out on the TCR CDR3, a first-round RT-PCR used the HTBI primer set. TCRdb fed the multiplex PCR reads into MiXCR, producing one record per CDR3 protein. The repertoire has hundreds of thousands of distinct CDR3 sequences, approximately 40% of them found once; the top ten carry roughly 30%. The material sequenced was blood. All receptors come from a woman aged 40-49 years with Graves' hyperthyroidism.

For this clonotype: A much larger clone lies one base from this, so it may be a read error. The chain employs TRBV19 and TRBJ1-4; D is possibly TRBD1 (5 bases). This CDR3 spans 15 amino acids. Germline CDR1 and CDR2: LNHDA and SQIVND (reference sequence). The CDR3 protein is CANSAPRGSNEKLFF. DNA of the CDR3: TGTGCCAATAGTGCGCCTCGGGGGAGTAATGAAAAACTGTTTTTT. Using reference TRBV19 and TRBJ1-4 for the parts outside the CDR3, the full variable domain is DGGITQSPKYLFRKEGQNVTLSCEQNLNHDAMYWYRQDPGQGLRLIYYSQIVNDFQKGDIAEGYSVSREKKESFPLTVTSAQKNPTAFYLCANSAPRGSNEKLFFGSGTQLSVL.

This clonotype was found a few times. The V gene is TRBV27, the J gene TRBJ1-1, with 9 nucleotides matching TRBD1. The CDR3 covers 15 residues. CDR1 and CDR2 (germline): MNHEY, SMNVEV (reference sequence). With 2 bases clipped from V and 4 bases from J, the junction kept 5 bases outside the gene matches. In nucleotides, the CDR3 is TGTGCCAGCAGTTTAGAGGGGGACAGGGCCACTGAAGCTTTCTTT. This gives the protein CASSLEGDRATEAFF.

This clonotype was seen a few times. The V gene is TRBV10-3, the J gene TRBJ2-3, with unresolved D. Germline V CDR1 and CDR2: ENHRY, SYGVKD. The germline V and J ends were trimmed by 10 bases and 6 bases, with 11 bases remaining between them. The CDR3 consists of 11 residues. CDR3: CASSWADTQYF. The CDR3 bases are TGTGCCAGCAGCTGGGCGGATACGCAGTATTTT.

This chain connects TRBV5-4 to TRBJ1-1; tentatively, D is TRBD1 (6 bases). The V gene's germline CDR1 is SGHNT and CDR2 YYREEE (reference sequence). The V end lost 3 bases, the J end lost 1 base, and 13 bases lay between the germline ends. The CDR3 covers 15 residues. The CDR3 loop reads CASSSRTQGNTEAFF. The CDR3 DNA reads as TGTGCCAGCAGCTCGAGGACACAGGGGAACACTGAAGCTTTCTTT.

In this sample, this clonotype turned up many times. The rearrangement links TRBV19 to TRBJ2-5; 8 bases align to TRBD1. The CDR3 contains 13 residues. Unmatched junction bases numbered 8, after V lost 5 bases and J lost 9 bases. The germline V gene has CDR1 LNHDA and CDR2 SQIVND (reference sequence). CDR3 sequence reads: CASSPTTGEPQYF. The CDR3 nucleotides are TGTGCCAGTAGTCCGACGACAGGGGAGCCCCAGTACTTC. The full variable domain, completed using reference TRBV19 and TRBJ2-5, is DGGITQSPKYLFRKEGQNVTLSCEQNLNHDAMYWYRQDPGQGLRLIYYSQIVNDFQKGDIAEGYSVSREKKESFPLTVTSAQKNPTAFYLCASSPTTGEPQYFGPGTRLLVL.